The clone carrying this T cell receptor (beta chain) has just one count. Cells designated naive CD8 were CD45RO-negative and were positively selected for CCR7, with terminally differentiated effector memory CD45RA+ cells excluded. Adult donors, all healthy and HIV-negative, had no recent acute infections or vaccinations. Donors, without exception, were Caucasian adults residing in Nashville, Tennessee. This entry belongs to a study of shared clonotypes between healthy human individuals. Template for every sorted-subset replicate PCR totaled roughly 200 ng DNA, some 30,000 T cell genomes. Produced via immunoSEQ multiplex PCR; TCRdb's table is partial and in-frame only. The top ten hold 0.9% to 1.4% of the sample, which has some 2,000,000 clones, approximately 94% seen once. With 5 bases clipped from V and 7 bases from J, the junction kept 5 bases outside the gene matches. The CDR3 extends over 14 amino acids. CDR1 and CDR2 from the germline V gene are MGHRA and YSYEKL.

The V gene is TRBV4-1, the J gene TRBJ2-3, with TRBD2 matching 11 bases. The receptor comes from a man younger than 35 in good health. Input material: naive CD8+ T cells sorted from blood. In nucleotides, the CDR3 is TGCGCCAGCAGCTACGGACTAGCGGGCAATACGCAGTATTTT. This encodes CASSYGLAGNTQYF.